Detailed here is one T cell receptor (beta chain). The target of this receptor is not known. Per-base qualities were not stored, and no clone one base away is much larger. The germline ends are 9 bases apart after V is trimmed by 6 bases and J by 1 base. Taken from the germline V gene (reference sequence), the CDR1 and CDR2 loops are MNHEY and SMNVEV. The CDR3, cysteine through phenylalanine, is 14 amino acids long. CDR3 DNA only is kept here, 42 bases in frame from base 1. This specimen belongs to a study of blood T cell repertoires in COVID-19 (TCRdb year 2020). In terms of the full investigation: Collaborator samples came from the United States, Italy and Spain and covered acute and convalescent phases of COVID-19. The prospective study material was composed of cDNA or gDNA derived from T cells, B-cell-depleted T cells, or PBMCs. The dataset comprised deeply sampled blood TCRbeta repertoires from subjects exposed to, actively infected with, or recovered from COVID-19. The repertoires were made available in a free public database intended to serve as a resource for research on the immune response to SARS-CoV-2. Samples were obtained from the ongoing ImmuneRACE study (first 160 participants) and from 1,254 subjects provided by 6 global collaborators. The sample metadata nearly always contained a de-identified subject ID, COVID-19 status, age in years and sex. Where available, HLA class I and class II types were taken from metadata supplied by the sample provider and were not determined by assay-based typing. The study at large found these results: Clinical and demographic metadata were provided uncurated, with the amount varying by source and participant.

One collaborating source in Seattle enrolled patients during active infection and followed them longitudinally through the course of disease. Each collaborating institution followed its own protocols to collect whole blood in K2EDTA tubes. Collaborator samples were shipped for TCRbeta analysis as frozen whole blood, isolated PBMCs, or DNA extracted from either sample type. The immunoSEQ Assay, a bias-controlled multiplex PCR, was used to amplify TCRbeta CDR3 regions from genomic DNA. Per the original workflow: The number of nucleated cells in each sample was estimated from the amplification of reference gene primers within the assay. To quantify the absolute abundance of each unique TCRbeta CDR3 rearrangement, sequence reads were collapsed and filtered. For each sample, productive Simpson clonality was calculated as the square root of Simpson's diversity index over productive rearrangements. TCRdb carries this immuneACCESS record with in-frame sequences only. Its versions omit some clonotypes, under half of them owing to an unresolved V gene in the studies checked, with the rest unexplained. From that table come the V and J calls and clone size; the DNA was used to work out D and trimming. The sample records fewer than 250,000 clones, around four fifths of which are singletons. Around 1% of the sample is taken by the ten largest.

The sequence joins TRBV27 to TRBJ2-2; possibly the D gene is TRBD1, per 5 matching bases. The receptor comes from a man in his 60s with COVID-19, enrolled during active disease. The source material was peripheral blood. The nucleotide sequence reads TGTGCCAGCAGAACAGGACAGAACACCGGGGAGCTGTTTTTT. This encodes CASRTGQNTGELFF.